This TCR beta chain was profiled in a study of regulatory T cells in long-lasting Graves disease. Background on the study: The study counted Graves' disease as persistent given over 5 years of antithyroid drugs and positive TSH receptor antibodies. Study results and caveats: TCR diversity was lower in persistent than newly diagnosed Graves' disease. Under persistent disease, TRBV28, TRBJ1-2 and TRBJ2-5 were used preferentially.

With iRepertoire HTBI primers and Arm-PCR of CDR3 regions, TCR beta libraries were built. TCRdb fed the multiplex PCR reads into MiXCR, producing one record per CDR3 protein. The sample lists 400,000 to 500,000 distinct CDR3 sequences, around a fifth occurring once. The germline V gene has CDR1 LGHNA and CDR2 YNFKEQ. The germline V and J ends were trimmed by 1 base and 6 bases, with 9 bases remaining between them. This CDR3 is 14 amino acids long. Time point of the sample: persistent/refractory GD, antithyroid drugs over 5 years with positive TRAb. There was RNA extracted from PBMCs, and the TCR library was made from it. This clonotype was seen only a few times. What it recognizes is unknown.

The sequencing used peripheral blood mononuclear cells (PBMCs), collected when the disease was refractory, from a patient treated with antithyroid drugs. The receptor's source is a female donor with Graves disease. The rearrangement links TRBV4-2 to TRBJ2-2; D call uncertain. CDR3 amino acids: CASSQGEGSGELFF. In nucleotides, the CDR3 is TGTGCCAGCAGCCAAGGCGAAGGATCCGGGGAGCTGTTTTTT.